The TCR beta chain under discussion was sequenced for a study of blood T cell repertoires in COVID-19. In the study overall: Acute and convalescent COVID-19 samples came from the United States, Italy and Spain. T cells, B-cell-depleted T cells, or PBMCs provided the cDNA or gDNA that served as material.

This CDR3 has 13 residues. The V end was cut by 2 bases, the J end by 3 bases, with 7 bases between. Looked up from germline, CDR1 is SEHNR and CDR2 is FQNEAQ (reference sequence). Authors' data handling: By means of reference gene primer amplification, nucleated cell counts were estimated. Clones were sequenced by immunoSEQ multiplex PCR, and TCRdb holds only the in-frame ones, with some missing. V and J calls and clone size are as listed in that table; D and trimming were resolved from the DNA. Of about 120,000 clones in the sample, around four fifths were seen once. V usage is TRBV7-9 and J usage is TRBJ1-2; TRBD1 might be the D (5 bases). The clonotype comes from a man between 60 and 75 years old with acute or convalescent COVID-19. Source material: peripheral blood. CDR3 DNA sequence: TGTGCCAGCAGCTTAAGCAGGGACTATGGCTACACCTTC. Translation: CASSLSRDYGYTF.